The clone carrying this TCR beta chain was recorded only once. Antigen specificity is unknown. This sequence may be a read error, since a much larger clone differs from it by one base. The data are from a study of T cells in Graves' hyperthyroidism and ophthalmopathy. Diagnosis rested on symptoms, serum thyroxine and TRAb, thyroid ultrasound, and orbital computed tomography. The germline V gene has CDR1 SNHLY and CDR2 FYNNEI. This CDR3 is 14 amino acids long. The V end was cut by 10 bases, the J end by 6 bases, with 22 bases between. Amplified regions were TCR beta CDR3 sequences from RNA transcripts. A set of HTBI primers served as the primers for a first-round RT-PCR of the TCR CDR3. Using its own MiXCR run on the multiplex PCR reads, TCRdb lists one record per CDR3 protein. The sample carries about 680,000 distinct CDR3 sequences, under 45% recorded once. Whole-study findings and limits: Ophthalmopathy prediction by the model preceded onset by a median roughly 6 months.

V is TRBV2 and J is TRBJ2-7, with D possibly being TRBD1 (6 bases). The specimen sequenced was blood. This clonotype was obtained from a woman aged 40 to 50 with Graves' hyperthyroidism. Written as DNA, the CDR3 is TGTGCCAACACCACCGGGACATCCGTTCGCGAGCAGTACTTC. This codes for CANTTGTSVREQYF.